These 8 T cell receptor beta chains share one sample of origin, sequenced in a study of cytomegalovirus exposure and HLA in healthy donors. Researchers ran the PCR with 60 Vbeta and 13 Jbeta primers. Using immunoSEQ multiplex PCR, the repertoire was profiled, and TCRdb retains in-frame clones only, with some absent. The specimen's table records tens of thousands of clones. The source material was PBMCs. The source is a female donor in good health and CMV-seropositive.

The chain links TRBV28 to TRBJ2-3; D gene unclear. CDR3 size: 14 residues. V shed 5 bases and J shed 0 bases, with 9 bases lying between them. Germline CDR1 and CDR2: MDHEN and SYDVKM. Written as DNA, the CDR3 is TGTGCCAGCAGTACCTGGCCTAGCACAGATACGCAGTATTTT. It is translated as CASSTWPSTDTQYF.

V and J are TRBV7-6 and TRBJ1-2; 8 bases are a match to TRBD1. Germline V CDR1 and CDR2: SGHVS, FNYEAQ. Unmatched junction bases numbered 7, after V lost 4 bases and J lost 3 bases. The CDR3 consists of 15 residues. CDR3 in amino acids: CASSSAGTGHYGYTF. The CDR3 bases are TGTGCCAGCAGCTCCGCAGGGACAGGACACTATGGCTACACCTTC.

The genes are TRBV2 and TRBJ2-3; 7 nucleotides agree with TRBD1. The trim removed 7 bases at V and 2 bases at J, leaving 6 bases unmatched. Germline assignment: CDR1 SNHLY and CDR2 FYNNEI. This CDR3 region has 14 residues. CDR3 region: CASKSGQHTDTQYF. CDR3 coding DNA: TGTGCCAGCAAGTCGGGACAGCACACAGATACGCAGTATTTT.

The chain recombines TRBV6-5 with TRBJ1-2, with D possibly TRBD1 on 5 matching bases. Germline V gene data show CDR1 as MNHEY and CDR2 as SVGAGI. V lost 7 bases and J lost 5, with 11 bases in between. This CDR3 comprises 12 residues. This CDR3 is CASKTGAYGYTF. The CDR3 nucleotides are TGTGCCAGCAAAACAGGTGCTTATGGCTACACCTTC.

J is TRBJ2-1 and V is TRBV28, with TRBD2 matching over 7 bases. V trimming: 7 bases; J trimming: 2 bases; junction bases outside the gene matches: 2. CDR1 is MDHEN and CDR2 is SYDVKM in the germline V gene. The CDR3 loop spans 13 amino acids. In nucleotides, the CDR3 is TGTGCCAGCACCAGCGGGGCCTACAATGAGCAGTTCTTC. It encodes CASTSGAYNEQFF.

Written as DNA, the CDR3 is TGTGCCAGCAGCTTAAACAGGGGGCGCAATCAGCCCCAGCATTTT. Translation: CASSLNRGRNQPQHF. This chain uses TRBV28 with TRBJ1-5; 9 nucleotides agree with TRBD1. Per germline, CDR1 MDHEN and CDR2 SYDVKM. Trimming cost V 6 bases and J 2 bases; bases outside gene matches: 5. This CDR3 is built from 15 residues.

The chain joins TRBV6-5 to TRBJ2-7, with a weak D call TRBD1 (6 bases). Germline V lookup: CDR1 MNHEY, CDR2 SVGAGI. CDR3 length: 14 residues. The germline V and J ends were trimmed by 5 bases and 2 bases, with 13 bases remaining between them. The CDR3 DNA reads TGTGCCAGCAGTCCAAACAGGGCCACCTACGAGCAGTACTTC. Protein: CASSPNRATYEQYF.

The chain uses TRBV2 and TRBJ2-2; D gene uncertain. The CDR3 length is 13 residues. Trimming shortened V by 6 bases and J by 4 bases, and 9 bases separated the two germline ends. CDR1 is SNHLY and CDR2 is FYNNEI in the germline V gene. CDR3 nucleotides: TGTGCCAGCAGACAGTCCCTCACCGGGGAGCTGTTTTTT. Its protein product is CASRQSLTGELFF.